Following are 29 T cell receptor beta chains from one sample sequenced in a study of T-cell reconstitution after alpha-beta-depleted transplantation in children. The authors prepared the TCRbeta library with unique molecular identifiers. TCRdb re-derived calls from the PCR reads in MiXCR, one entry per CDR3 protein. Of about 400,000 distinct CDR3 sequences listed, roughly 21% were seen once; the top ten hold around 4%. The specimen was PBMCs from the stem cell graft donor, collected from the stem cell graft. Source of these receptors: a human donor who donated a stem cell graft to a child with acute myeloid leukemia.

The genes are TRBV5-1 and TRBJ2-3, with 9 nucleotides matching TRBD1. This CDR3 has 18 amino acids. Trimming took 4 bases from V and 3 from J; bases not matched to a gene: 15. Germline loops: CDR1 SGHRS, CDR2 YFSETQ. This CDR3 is CASSRTGQGRGRTDTQYF. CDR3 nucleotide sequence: TGCGCCAGCAGCCGGACGGGACAGGGTCGGGGACGTACAGATACGCAGTATTTT. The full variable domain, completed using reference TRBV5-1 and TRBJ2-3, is KAGVTQTPRYLIKTRGQQVTLSCSPISGHRSVSWYQQTPGQGLQFLFEYFSETQRNKGNFPGRFSGRQFSNSRSEMNVSTLELGDSALYLCASSRTGQGRGRTDTQYFGPGTRLTVL.

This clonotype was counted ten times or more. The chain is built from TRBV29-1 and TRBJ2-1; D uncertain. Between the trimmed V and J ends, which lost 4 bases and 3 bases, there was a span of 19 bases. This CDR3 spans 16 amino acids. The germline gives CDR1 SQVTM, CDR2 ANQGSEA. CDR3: CSVVQTGPRLYNEQFF. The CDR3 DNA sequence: TGCAGCGTTGTGCAAACTGGACCACGACTCTACAATGAGCAGTTCTTC.

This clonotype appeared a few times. CDR3: CASSGGTGNSNQPQHF. DNA for the CDR3: TGTGCCAGCAGTGGGGGGACAGGAAATAGCAATCAGCCCCAGCATTTT. The V call is TRBV12-3 or TRBV12-4, the J call TRBJ1-5, with 8 nucleotides matching TRBD1. V trimming: 5 bases; J trimming: 0 bases; junction bases outside the gene matches: 6. The CDR3 consists of 16 residues.

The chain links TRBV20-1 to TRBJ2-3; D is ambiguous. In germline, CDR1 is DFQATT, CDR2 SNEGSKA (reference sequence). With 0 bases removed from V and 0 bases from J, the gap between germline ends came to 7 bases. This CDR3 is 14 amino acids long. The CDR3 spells CSARDRASTDTQYF. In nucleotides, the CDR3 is TGCAGTGCTAGAGACAGAGCTAGCACAGATACGCAGTATTTT.

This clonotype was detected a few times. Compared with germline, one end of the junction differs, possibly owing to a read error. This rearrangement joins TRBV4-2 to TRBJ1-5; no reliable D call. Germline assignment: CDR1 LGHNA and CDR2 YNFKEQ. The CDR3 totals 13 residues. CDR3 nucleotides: TGTGCCAGCAGCCAAGATTCGGATCAGGCCCAGCATTTT. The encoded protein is CASSQDSDQAQHF.

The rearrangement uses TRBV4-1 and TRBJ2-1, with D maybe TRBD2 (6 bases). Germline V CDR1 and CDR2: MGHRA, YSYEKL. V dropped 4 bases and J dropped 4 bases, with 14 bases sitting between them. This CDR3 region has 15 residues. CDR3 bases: TGCGCCAGCAGCCCTCCGGGACTTGAGTACAATGAGCAGTTCTTC. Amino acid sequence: CASSPPGLEYNEQFF.

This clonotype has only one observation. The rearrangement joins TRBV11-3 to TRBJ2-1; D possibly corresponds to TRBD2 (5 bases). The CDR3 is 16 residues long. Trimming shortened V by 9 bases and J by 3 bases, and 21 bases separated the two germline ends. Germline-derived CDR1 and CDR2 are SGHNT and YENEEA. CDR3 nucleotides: TGTGCCAGTACTTCAGTTCGGGGAGCCCTCTACAATGAGCAGTTCTTC. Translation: CASTSVRGALYNEQFF. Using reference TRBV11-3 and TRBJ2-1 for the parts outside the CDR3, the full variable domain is EAGVVQSPRYKIIEKKQPVAFWCNPISGHNTLYWYLQNLGQGPELLIRYENEEAVDDSQLPKDRFSAERLKGVDSTLKIQPAELGDSAVYLCASTSVRGALYNEQFFGPGTRLTVL.

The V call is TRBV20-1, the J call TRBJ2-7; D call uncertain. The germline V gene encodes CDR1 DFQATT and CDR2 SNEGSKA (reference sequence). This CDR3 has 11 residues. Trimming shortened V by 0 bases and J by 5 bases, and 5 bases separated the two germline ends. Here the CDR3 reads CSARDYDEQYF. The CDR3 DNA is TGCAGTGCTAGAGATTACGACGAGCAGTACTTC.

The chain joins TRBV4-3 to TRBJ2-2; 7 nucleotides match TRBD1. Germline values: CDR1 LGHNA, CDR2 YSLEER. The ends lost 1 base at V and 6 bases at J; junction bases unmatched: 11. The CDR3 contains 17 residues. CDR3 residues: CASSQGRTTGYAGELFF. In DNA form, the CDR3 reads TGCGCCAGCAGCCAAGGCCGGACGACAGGGTACGCCGGGGAGCTGTTTTTT.

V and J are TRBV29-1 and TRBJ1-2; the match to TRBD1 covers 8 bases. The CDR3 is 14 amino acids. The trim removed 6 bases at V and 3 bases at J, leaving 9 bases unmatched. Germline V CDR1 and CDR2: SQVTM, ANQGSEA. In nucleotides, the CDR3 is TGCAGCGTCAGGACAGGGCGGTCGGACTATGGCTACACCTTC. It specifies CSVRTGRSDYGYTF.

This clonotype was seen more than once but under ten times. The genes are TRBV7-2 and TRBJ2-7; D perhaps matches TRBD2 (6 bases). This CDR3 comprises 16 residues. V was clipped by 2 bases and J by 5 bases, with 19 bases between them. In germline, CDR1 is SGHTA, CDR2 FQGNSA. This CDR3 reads CASSLTPGPEGHEQYF. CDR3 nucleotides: TGTGCCAGCAGCTTAACCCCGGGCCCGGAGGGTCACGAGCAGTACTTC.

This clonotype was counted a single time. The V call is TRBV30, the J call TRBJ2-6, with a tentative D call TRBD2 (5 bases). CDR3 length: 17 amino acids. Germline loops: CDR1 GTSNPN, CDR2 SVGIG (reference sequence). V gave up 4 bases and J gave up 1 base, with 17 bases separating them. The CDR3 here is CAWMVGVGGSGANVLTF. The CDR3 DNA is TGTGCCTGGATGGTCGGGGTAGGAGGATCTGGGGCCAACGTCCTGACTTTC.

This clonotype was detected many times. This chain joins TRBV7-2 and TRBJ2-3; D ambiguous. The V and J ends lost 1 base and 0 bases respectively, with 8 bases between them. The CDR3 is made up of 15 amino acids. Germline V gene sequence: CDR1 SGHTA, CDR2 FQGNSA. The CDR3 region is CASSLVYGSTDTQYF. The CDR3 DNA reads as TGTGCCAGCAGCTTAGTCTATGGGAGCACAGATACGCAGTATTTT.

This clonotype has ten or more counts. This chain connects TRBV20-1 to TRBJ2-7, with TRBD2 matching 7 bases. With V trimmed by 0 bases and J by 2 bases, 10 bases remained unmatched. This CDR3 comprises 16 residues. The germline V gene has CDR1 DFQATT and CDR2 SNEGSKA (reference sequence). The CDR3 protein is CSARDRRAGAAYEQYF. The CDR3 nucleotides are TGCAGTGCTAGAGATCGGCGGGCGGGAGCCGCCTACGAGCAGTACTTC.

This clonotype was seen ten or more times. The CDR3 sequence: CASSYSQGGRYGGELFF. Here the CDR3 DNA reads TGTGCCAGCAGTTACTCTCAAGGCGGGAGATATGGCGGGGAGCTGTTTTTT. This chain links TRBV6-5 with TRBJ2-2, with TRBD2 identical over 7 bases. Germline values: CDR1 MNHEY, CDR2 SVGAGI. This CDR3 has 17 residues. J was trimmed by 7 bases and V by 0 bases; bases with no gene match: 11.

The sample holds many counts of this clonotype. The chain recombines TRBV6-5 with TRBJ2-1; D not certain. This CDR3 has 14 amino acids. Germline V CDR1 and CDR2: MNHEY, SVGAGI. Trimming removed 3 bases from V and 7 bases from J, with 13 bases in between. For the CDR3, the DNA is TGTGCCAGCAGTTATAGTAGGGCGGATAATGAGCAGTTCTTC. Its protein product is CASSYSRADNEQFF.

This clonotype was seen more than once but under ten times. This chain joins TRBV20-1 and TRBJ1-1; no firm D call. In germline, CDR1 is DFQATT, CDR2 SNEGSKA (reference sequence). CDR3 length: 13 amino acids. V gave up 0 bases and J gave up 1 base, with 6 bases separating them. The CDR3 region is CSARDPRNTEAFF. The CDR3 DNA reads TGCAGTGCTAGAGATCCGCGGAACACTGAAGCTTTCTTT.

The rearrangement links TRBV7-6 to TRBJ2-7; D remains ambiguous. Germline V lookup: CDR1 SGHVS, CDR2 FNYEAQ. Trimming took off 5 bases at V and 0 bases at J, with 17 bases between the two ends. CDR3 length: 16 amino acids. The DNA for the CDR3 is TGTGCCAGCAGCCCGCGTGGTTCCAACCCCTCCTACGAGCAGTACTTC. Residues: CASSPRGSNPSYEQYF.

CDR3 amino acids: CASSHVRGSIGYGYTF. DNA of the CDR3: TGTGCCAGCAGTCATGTAAGGGGCTCGATCGGCTATGGCTACACCTTC. This rearrangement joins TRBV12-3 or TRBV12-4 to TRBJ1-2; tentatively, D is TRBD1 (5 bases). The CDR3 spans 16 residues. The V and J ends lost 5 bases and 4 bases respectively, with 20 bases between them.

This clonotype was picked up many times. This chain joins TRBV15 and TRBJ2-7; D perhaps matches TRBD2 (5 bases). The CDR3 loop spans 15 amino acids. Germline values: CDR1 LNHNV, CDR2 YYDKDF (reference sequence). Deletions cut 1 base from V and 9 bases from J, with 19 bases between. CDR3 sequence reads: CATSRAFGTGLVQYF. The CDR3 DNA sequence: TGTGCCACCAGCAGAGCCTTCGGTACGGGGTTAGTGCAGTACTTC.

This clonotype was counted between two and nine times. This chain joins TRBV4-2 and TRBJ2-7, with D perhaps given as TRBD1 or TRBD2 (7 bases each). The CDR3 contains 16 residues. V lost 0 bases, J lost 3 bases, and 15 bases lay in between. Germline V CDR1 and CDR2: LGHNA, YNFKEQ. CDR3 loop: CASSQEVRGRVYEQYF. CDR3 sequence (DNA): TGTGCCAGCAGCCAAGAAGTCAGGGGGAGGGTCTACGAGCAGTACTTC.

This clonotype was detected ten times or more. CDR3 DNA: TGTGCCAGCAGTTGGGGGACGAGCTACGAGCAGTACTTC. This translates into CASSWGTSYEQYF. This rearrangement joins TRBV27 to TRBJ2-7; D tentatively reads TRBD1 or TRBD2 (5 bases each). The CDR3 is 13 amino acids. V gave up 4 bases and J gave up 3 bases, with 10 bases separating them. CDR1 is MNHEY, CDR2 SMNVEV, per germline (reference sequence).

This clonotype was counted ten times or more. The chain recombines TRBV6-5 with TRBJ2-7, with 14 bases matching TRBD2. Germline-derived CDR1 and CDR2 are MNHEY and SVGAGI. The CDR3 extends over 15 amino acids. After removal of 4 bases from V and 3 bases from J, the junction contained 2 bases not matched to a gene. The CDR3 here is CASSWGTSGSYEQYF. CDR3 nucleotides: TGTGCCAGCAGTTGGGGGACTAGCGGGAGCTACGAGCAGTACTTC.

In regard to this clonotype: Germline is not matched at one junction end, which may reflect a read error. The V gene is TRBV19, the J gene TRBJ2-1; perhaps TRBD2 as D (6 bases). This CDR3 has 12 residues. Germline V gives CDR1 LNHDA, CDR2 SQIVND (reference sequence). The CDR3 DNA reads TGTGCCAGTAGTCTCGGGCCGGGACTGAGCTCGTTC. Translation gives CASSLGPGLSSF.

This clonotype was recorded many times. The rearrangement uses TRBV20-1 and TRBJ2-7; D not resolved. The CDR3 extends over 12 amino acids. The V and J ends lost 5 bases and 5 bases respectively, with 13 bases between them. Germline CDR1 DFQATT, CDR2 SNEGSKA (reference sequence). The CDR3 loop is CSASGSRNEQYF. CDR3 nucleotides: TGCAGTGCTTCTGGTAGCCGGAACGAGCAGTACTTC.

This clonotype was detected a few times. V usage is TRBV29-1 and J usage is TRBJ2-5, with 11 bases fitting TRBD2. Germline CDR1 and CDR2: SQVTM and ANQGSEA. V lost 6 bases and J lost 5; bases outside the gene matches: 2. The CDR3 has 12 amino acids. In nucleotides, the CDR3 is TGCAGCGTCCGGACTAGCGGGGAGACCCAGTACTTC. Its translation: CSVRTSGETQYF.

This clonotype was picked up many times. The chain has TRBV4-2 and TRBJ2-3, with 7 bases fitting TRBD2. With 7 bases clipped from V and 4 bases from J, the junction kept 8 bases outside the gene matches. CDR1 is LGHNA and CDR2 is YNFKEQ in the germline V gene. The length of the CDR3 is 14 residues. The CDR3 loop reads CASTRTSIADTQYF. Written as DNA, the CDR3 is TGTGCCAGCACTAGGACTAGTATCGCAGATACGCAGTATTTT.

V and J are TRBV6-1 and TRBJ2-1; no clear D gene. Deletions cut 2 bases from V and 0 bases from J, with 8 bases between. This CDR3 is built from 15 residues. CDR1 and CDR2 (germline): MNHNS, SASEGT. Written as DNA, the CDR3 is TGTGCCAGCAGTGAACCGGGTTACTCCTACAATGAGCAGTTCTTC. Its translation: CASSEPGYSYNEQFF.

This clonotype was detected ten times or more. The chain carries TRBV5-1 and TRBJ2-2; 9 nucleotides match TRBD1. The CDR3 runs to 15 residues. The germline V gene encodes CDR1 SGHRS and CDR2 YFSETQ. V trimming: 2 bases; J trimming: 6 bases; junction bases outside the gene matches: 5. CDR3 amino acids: CASSFDRGGSGELFF. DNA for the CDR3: TGCGCCAGCAGCTTCGACAGGGGGGGATCCGGGGAGCTGTTTTTT.